This T cell receptor beta chain was observed in a study of blood T cells in healthy people across ages. The CDR3 is 16 residues long. Germline trimming cut 5 bases from V and 4 bases from J; bases unmatched to any gene: 8. Germline lookup yields CDR1 MDHEN and CDR2 SYDVKM. A sample-barcoded 5' primer and a J-beta primer mix were used in a second PCR of about 7 to 12 cycles. TCRdb ran MiXCR on the 5' RACE reads and lists one entry per CDR3 protein. The sample gives around 1,000,000 distinct CDR3 sequences, under 30% of which show up once; about 0.8% is in the top ten. These sequences were also reported in another study, on T cells of mothers and their children.

This receptor was obtained from a girl under 10 years old in good health. Sequencing used blood. The V call is TRBV28, the J call TRBJ2-3; 11 bases are a match to TRBD2. The CDR3 sequence: CASSPIAGGPPDTQYF. CDR3 in DNA: TGTGCCAGCAGTCCAATAGCGGGAGGGCCCCCAGATACGCAGTATTTT. The full variable domain, in which reference TRBV28 and TRBJ2-3 provide the parts outside the CDR3, is DVKVTQSSRYLVKRTGEKVFLECVQDMDHENMFWYRQDPGLGLRLIYFSYDVKMKEKGDIPEGYSVSREKKERFSLILESASTNQTSMYLCASSPIAGGPPDTQYFGPGTRLTVL.